Following are 5 T cell receptor beta chains from one sample sequenced in a study of T cell repertoires in cytomegalovirus infection. TCRdb re-called the reads through MiXCR, storing one row per CDR3 protein. Of 630,000 or so distinct CDR3 sequences listed, roughly a quarter are singletons. Sequencing was done on a sample of CD8+ T cells from PBMCs. The origin of the receptors is a human donor in good health (CMV status not recorded). Some clones in this sample may be carry-over from other donors' samples.

The V gene is TRBV10-3, the J gene TRBJ2-3; a possible D gene is TRBD2 (7 bases). The CDR3 extends over 15 amino acids. Germline V gene data show CDR1 as ENHRY and CDR2 as SYGVKD. With 0 bases removed from V and 6 bases from J, the gap between germline ends came to 13 bases. This chain's CDR3 is CAISESGGGPDTQYF. The CDR3 DNA sequence: TGTGCCATCAGTGAGTCTGGGGGGGGGCCGGATACGCAGTATTTT.

CDR3 sequence (DNA): TGCAGTGCTAGAGAAGGGGGAACAAGGGGAGAGACCCAGTACTTC. It translates to CSAREGGTRGETQYF. The chain uses TRBV20-1 and TRBJ2-5; a possible D gene is TRBD1 (6 bases). Trimming pared 0 bases from V and 4 bases from J, leaving 15 bases between. The CDR3 extends over 15 amino acids. Germline-derived CDR1 and CDR2 are DFQATT and SNEGSKA (reference sequence).

This clonotype was seen a few times. The J gene is TRBJ2-2, the V gene TRBV5-5, with D hard to call. V was trimmed by 1 base and J by 7 bases, leaving 14 bases between them. Germline V CDR1 and CDR2: SGHKS, YYEKEE (reference sequence). The CDR3 covers 15 residues. CDR3 region: CASSLHLAEVGELFF. Written as DNA, the CDR3 is TGTGCCAGCAGCTTGCATCTCGCCGAAGTCGGGGAGCTGTTTTTT.

The chain couples TRBV5-5 to TRBJ2-2; tentatively, D is TRBD1 (5 bases). The ends were cut back, 9 bases at V and 5 bases at J, with 11 bases in the middle. This CDR3 region has 12 residues. Per the germline V gene, CDR1 is SGHKS and CDR2 is YYEKEE (reference sequence). In nucleotides, the CDR3 is TGTGCCACTACAGGCGAAACCGGGGAGCTGTTTTTT. Its translation: CATTGETGELFF.

This clonotype was seen more than once but under ten times. This chain connects TRBV7-2 to TRBJ2-1; a weak D match, TRBD1 (7 bases). Per germline, CDR1 SGHTA and CDR2 FQGNSA. The V gene lost 5 bases and the J gene lost 7 bases, with 18 bases spanning the gap. This CDR3 has 15 amino acids. CDR3 coding DNA: TGTGCCAGCAGCCCTGGGCAGGGGGGCAGGAATGAGCAGTTCTTC. This encodes CASSPGQGGRNEQFF.